A selection of T cell receptor beta chains follows, all from one sample in a study of technical replicates of blood from a few donors. The data were produced by immunoSEQ multiplex PCR, yet TCRdb's version contains in-frame clones alone and is incomplete. The sample yields around 72,000 clones, roughly 98% seen once. The sample consisted of T cells isolated from PBMCs. Receptor source: a human donor in good health. Each CDR3 is given with its conserved first and last residue. Each record gives: clone size, D gene, V gene, J gene, CDR3 DNA, CDR3 protein. The D gene is left open where the match is weak. Clone sizes are given selectively: once, few, many, or a class where the clone is expanded.

once	-	TRBV7-9	TRBJ1-1	TGTGCCAGCAGTTCAGGCACTGAAGCTTTCTTT	CASSSGTEAFF
-	TRBD2	TRBV27	TRBJ2-1	TGTGCCAGCAGTTTATATCCGGGAGGGGAGGATGAGCAGTTCTTC	CASSLYPGGEDEQFF
-	-	TRBV2	TRBJ1-1	TGTGCCAGGCAGTCCAACACTGAAGCTTTCTTT	CARQSNTEAFF
-	-	TRBV13	TRBJ1-2	TGTGCCAGCAGCTTAGTAAACAGGGCTGGCTACACCTTC	CASSLVNRAGYTF
-	-	TRBV10-3	TRBJ1-5	TGTGCCATCAGTGCATCAGGGGAGAGCAATCAGCCCCAGCATTTT	CAISASGESNQPQHF
-	-	TRBV27	TRBJ1-1	TGTGCCAGCAGTTTTAATCGTAGGGGGGAAGCTTTCTTT	CASSFNRRGEAFF
-	TRBD2	TRBV6-5	TRBJ2-7	TGTGCCAGCAGTTATGCGGGAGGAGCATCCTACGAGCAGTACTTC	CASSYAGGASYEQYF
-	TRBD1	TRBV28	TRBJ1-4	TGTGCCAGCAGGAAGACAGGGCTTGAAAAACTGTTTTTT	CASRKTGLEKLFF
once	-	TRBV27	TRBJ2-6	TGTGCCAGCAGTTTTGGGGAGTATGCTGGGGCCAACGTCCTGACTTTC	CASSFGEYAGANVLTF
-	-	TRBV18	TRBJ1-5	TGTGCCAGCTCACCAGAGGGTAGCAATCAGCCCCAGCATTTT	CASSPEGSNQPQHF
-	TRBD1	TRBV10-3	TRBJ1-1	TGTGCCATGGCCTACCGGGACAGGGCAGGTTTTAGGGCTTTCTTT	CAMAYRDRAGFRAFF
-	TRBD2	TRBV13	TRBJ2-1	TGTGCCAGCAGCTCCCTGGCGGGAGACTCGTACAATGAGCAGTTCTTC	CASSSLAGDSYNEQFF
-	-	TRBV30	TRBJ2-2	TGTGCCTGGAGTACCACAAGCGGGACCGGGGAGCTGTTTTTT	CAWSTTSGTGELFF
-	-	TRBV30	TRBJ2-5	TGTGCCTGGAGTGCCGCTGGGGTAGCCGGGGCCCAGTACTTC	CAWSAAGVAGAQYF
-	TRBD2	TRBV30	TRBJ2-7	TGTGCCTGGAGTGTACTAGCGGGACAGTACTCCTACGAGCAGTACTTC	CAWSVLAGQYSYEQYF
-	-	TRBV11-2	TRBJ2-3	TGTGCCAGCAGCCCGCGGGGGCGAGCAGATACGCAGTATTTT	CASSPRGRADTQYF
-	TRBD1	TRBV29-1	TRBJ2-7	TGCAGCGGGATGACAGGGCACGAGCAGTACTTC	CSGMTGHEQYF
-	-	TRBV19	TRBJ2-6	TGTGCCAGTAGTATATTGAGTGGTGGGGCCAACGTCCTGACTTTC	CASSILSGGANVLTF
-	-	TRBV5-4	TRBJ1-1	TGTGCCAGCAGCCCGGACGGGGTTGGGAACACTGAAGCTTTCTTT	CASSPDGVGNTEAFF
-	-	TRBV4-1	TRBJ1-2	TGCGCCAGCGGGGCGACAGTAATCTATGGCTACACCTTC	CASGATVIYGYTF
-	-	TRBV29-1	TRBJ2-3	TGCAGCGTTGAAGTGACACGAAGAACTGGCACCACAGATACGCAGTATTTT	CSVEVTRRTGTTDTQYF
once	TRBD1	TRBV5-1	TRBJ1-5	TGCGCCAGCAGCATTACCGGGACAGATAGCAATCAGCCCCAGCATTTT	CASSITGTDSNQPQHF
-	-	TRBV6-1	TRBJ2-1	TGTGCCAGCAGTGAAGCCTTTTACAATGAGCAGTTCTTC	CASSEAFYNEQFF
once	TRBD2	TRBV2	TRBJ2-1	TGTGCCAGCAGTGATTACGGGGGAGGGGCGGGGCAGTTCTTC	CASSDYGGGAGQFF
-	TRBD1	TRBV6-5	TRBJ1-5	TGTGCCAGCAGATGGGACAGGGATGTTTGGCCCCAGCATTTT	CASRWDRDVWPQHF
-	TRBD1	TRBV19	TRBJ1-2	TGTGCCAGTAGTGCACAGGGGGGGGGCTACACCTTC	CASSAQGGGYTF
-	TRBD1	TRBV7-3	TRBJ2-2	TGTGCCAGCAGCTTATCCGGGACAGCGAACACCGGGGAGCTGTTTTTT	CASSLSGTANTGELFF
-	-	TRBV18	TRBJ2-7	TGTGCCAGCTCATACCGACAGGCCTCCGAGCAGTACTTC	CASSYRQASEQYF
-	TRBD1	TRBV30	TRBJ1-1	TGTGCCTGGAGTCTCGGACAGGGGACGGTAGCTTTCTTT	CAWSLGQGTVAFF
-	TRBD1	TRBV29-1	TRBJ1-3	TGCAGCGTGGTCCGGGACAGGAGCTCTGGAAACACCATATATTTT	CSVVRDRSSGNTIYF
once	TRBD1	TRBV11-3	TRBJ2-2	TGTGCCAGCAGCACTGGACAGGTTAACACCGGGGAGCTGTTTTTT	CASSTGQVNTGELFF
-	-	TRBV28	TRBJ1-1	TGTGCCAGCAGTTTGCTAGGGACTCAATGGACTGAAGCTTTCTTT	CASSLLGTQWTEAFF
-	-	TRBV7-2	TRBJ1-5	TGTGCCAGCACCGAAAGAGGGAGCAATCAGCCCCAGCATTTT	CASTERGSNQPQHF
once	TRBD1	TRBV11-2	TRBJ2-7	TGTGCCAGCAGCCTGATGACAGGGACGACCTACGAGCAGTACTTC	CASSLMTGTTYEQYF
-	-	TRBV2	TRBJ2-2	TGTGCCAGGGAACAGGGCTGGGGAATTAACACCGGGGAGCTGTTTTTT	CAREQGWGINTGELFF
once	TRBD1	TRBV7-9	TRBJ2-7	TGTGCCAGCAGCTCCCGGGACAGCCCCTACGAGCAGTACTTC	CASSSRDSPYEQYF
-	-	TRBV21-1	TRBJ2-7	TGTGCCAGCAGCAAGGAACCAGGTAGATCCTACGAGCAGTACTTC	CASSKEPGRSYEQYF
-	-	TRBV7-6	TRBJ2-3	TGTGCCAGCAGCCCCCGGGAGACCACAGATACGCAGTATTTT	CASSPRETTDTQYF
-	-	TRBV4-3	TRBJ2-1	TGCGCCAGCAGCCACGACTTGGACTACAATGAGCAGTTCTTC	CASSHDLDYNEQFF
-	-	TRBV1	TRBJ2-7	TGCACCAGCAGCCAAGACCCCAGCGGGATGAACGAGCAGTACTTC	CTSSQDPSGMNEQYF
-	TRBD2	TRBV9	TRBJ2-3	TGTGCCAGCAGCACTCGGGGGGGGTCTAGCACAGATACGCAGTATTTT	CASSTRGGSSTDTQYF
-	-	TRBV5-4	TRBJ2-4	TGTGCCAGCAGCTACGGGACAACTCTAGCCAAAAACATTCAGTACTTC	CASSYGTTLAKNIQYF
-	TRBD2	TRBV11-3	TRBJ2-7	TGTGCCAGCAGCCACGGGGCTAGCGGGAACTACGAGCAGTACTTC	CASSHGASGNYEQYF
-	TRBD2	TRBV7-2	TRBJ2-3	TGTGCCAGCAGCTATCCAAGCGGGAGTAGGACAGATACGCAGTATTTT	CASSYPSGSRTDTQYF
-	-	TRBV6-5	TRBJ1-2	TGTGCCAGCAGATCGCCAACAACCTATGGCTACACCTTC	CASRSPTTYGYTF
-	-	TRBV18	TRBJ1-5	TGTGCCAGCTCACCTGGGCATGGGCCCCAGCATTTT	CASSPGHGPQHF
-	-	TRBV29-1	TRBJ2-2	TGCAGCGTTGAAGGGGCTAGCTATCCCGGGGAGCTGTTTTTT	CSVEGASYPGELFF
-	TRBD1	TRBV9	TRBJ1-1	TGTGCCAGCAGCTTTGACAGGGATGGCACTGAAGCTTTCTTT	CASSFDRDGTEAFF
-	-	TRBV6-1	TRBJ1-1	TGTGCCAGCGGCGGGGGTCTCACTGAAGCTTTCTTT	CASGGGLTEAFF
-	-	TRBV6-6	TRBJ2-7	TGTGCCAGCAGTCACCCCCCGGGGGAGCAGTACTTC	CASSHPPGEQYF
once	-	TRBV11-3	TRBJ2-7	TGTGCCAGCAGCTTCCGCACTCTCTACGAGCAGTACTTC	CASSFRTLYEQYF
-	TRBD2	TRBV7-4	TRBJ2-1	TGTGCCAGCAGCGAGTTACTAGCGGGAACCTTAAAGTACAATGAGCAGTTCTTC	CASSELLAGTLKYNEQFF
-	TRBD1	TRBV29-1	TRBJ1-1	TGCAGCGTTGTCACGACAGGGGGTCGCACTGAAGCTTTCTTT	CSVVTTGGRTEAFF